This T cell receptor (beta chain) stems from a study of T cell repertoires in cytomegalovirus infection. TCRdb independently ran MiXCR on the reads; one entry per CDR3 protein. The sample carries 150,000 to 200,000 distinct CDR3 sequences, about a sixth recorded once. The CDR3 has 18 amino acids. The germline V and J ends were trimmed by 4 bases and 1 base, with 20 bases remaining between them. The V gene is TRBV12-3 or TRBV12-4, the J gene TRBJ2-1, with D possibly being TRBD2 (6 bases). The clonotype comes from a human donor in good health (CMV status not recorded). Some clones in this sample may be carry-over from other donors' samples. Sample: CD8+ T cells from PBMCs. The CDR3 nucleotides are TGTGCCAGCAGTTCTCCAGGTAGCGGAGTCGAGTCCTACAATGAGCAGTTCTTC. It is translated as CASSSPGSGVESYNEQFF.